Shown below are 21 T cell receptor beta chains from a single sample sequenced in a study of shared clonotypes between healthy human individuals. The naive CD8 population came from CD45RO-negative cells selected for CCR7, without terminally differentiated effector memory CD45RA+ cells. Method: immunoSEQ multiplex PCR; TCRdb's copy keeps in-frame clones and lacks some. The sample holds 2 million to 2.5 million clones, 93% seen once. The sample comprised naive CD8+ T cells from PBMCs. The receptors come from a young man in good health. Some clones in this sample may be carry-over from other donors' samples.

CDR3 DNA: TGTGCCAGCAGTGAAGGAATGGGGTCTAGCACAGATACGCAGTATTTT. Its protein product is CASSEGMGSSTDTQYF. The rearrangement joins TRBV2 to TRBJ2-3; D remains ambiguous. CDR1 SNHLY and CDR2 FYNNEI come from the germline V gene. The CDR3 spans 16 residues. V lost 1 base to trimming and J lost 0 bases, with 11 bases between them.

The V gene is TRBV11-2, the J gene TRBJ2-7; D remains ambiguous. The germline V and J ends were trimmed by 1 base and 2 bases, with 6 bases remaining between them. Germline V gene sequence: CDR1 SGHAT, CDR2 FQNNGV. The CDR3 contains 13 residues. The CDR3, as DNA: TGTGCCAGCAGCTTAGTCGTTACCTACGAGCAGTACTTC. This sequence encodes CASSLVVTYEQYF.

The chain links TRBV5-1 to TRBJ2-3; D possibly uses TRBD1 or TRBD2 (5 bases each). Germline CDR1 SGHRS, CDR2 YFSETQ. The ends were cut back, 3 bases at V and 3 bases at J, with 17 bases in the middle. The CDR3 sequence is 16 residues long. The CDR3 DNA follows: TGCGCCAGCAGCTGGACCAGGGACCCGAGGACAGATACGCAGTATTTT. This translates into CASSWTRDPRTDTQYF.

The rearrangement joins TRBV27 to TRBJ2-5; tentative D call: TRBD2 (6 bases). The V gene lost 2 bases and the J gene lost 4 bases, with 14 bases spanning the gap. This CDR3 has 15 residues. Germline V gene data show CDR1 as MNHEY and CDR2 as SMNVEV (reference sequence). This CDR3 is CASSLTPLEGETQYF. The CDR3 DNA is TGTGCCAGCAGTTTAACTCCCCTGGAGGGAGAGACCCAGTACTTC.

This sequence joins TRBV28 and TRBJ1-2, with 7 bases identical to TRBD1. The CDR3 spans 14 residues. In germline, CDR1 is MDHEN, CDR2 SYDVKM. V lost 3 bases to trimming and J lost 8 bases; unmatched junction nucleotides: 9. CDR3 DNA: TGTGCCAGCAGTTTTGGAGACAGGGTGAACGGCTACACCTTC. Amino acids: CASSFGDRVNGYTF.

The chain recombines TRBV28 with TRBJ2-7; D is ambiguous. The CDR3 has 15 residues. Trimming removed 6 bases at V and 3 bases at J, with 18 bases between. From germline, CDR1 is MDHEN and CDR2 SYDVKM. CDR3 in amino acids: CASSLRFDLNYEQYF. The CDR3 coding sequence is TGTGCCAGCAGCCTAAGGTTCGATCTCAACTACGAGCAGTACTTC.

This clone was seen only a few times. The rearrangement links TRBV7-9 to TRBJ1-1; 7 bases are shared with TRBD1. CDR3 length equals 12 residues. Germline CDR1 reads SEHNR; CDR2 reads FQNEAQ (reference sequence). V was pared by 5 bases and J by 10 bases, with 7 bases of the junction left unmatched. CDR3 coding DNA: TGTGCCAGCAGCAGTGACAGGGCATTAGCTTTCTTT. It yields the protein CASSSDRALAFF.

This chain links TRBV28 with TRBJ2-5, with 8 bases that match TRBD2. This CDR3 spans 14 amino acids. J lost 3 bases, V lost 3 bases, and 3 bases had no gene match. Per the germline V gene, CDR1 is MDHEN and CDR2 is SYDVKM. DNA for the CDR3: TGTGCCAGCAGTTTGACGGGAGGGGAAGAGACCCAGTACTTC. Protein sequence: CASSLTGGEETQYF.

This chain connects TRBV7-9 to TRBJ2-1; tentatively, D is TRBD2 (5 bases). The V end lost 5 bases, the J end lost 6 bases, and 8 bases lay between the germline ends. Germline assignment: CDR1 SEHNR and CDR2 FQNEAQ (reference sequence). This CDR3 contains 12 residues. CDR3 protein: CASSPGINEQFF. The CDR3 nucleotides are TGTGCCAGCAGCCCGGGGATCAATGAGCAGTTCTTC.

This chain connects TRBV29-1 to TRBJ2-6; D could derive from TRBD1 or TRBD2 (6 bases each). In germline, CDR1 is SQVTM, CDR2 ANQGSEA. Trimming took 6 bases from V and 2 from J, leaving 17 bases between them. The CDR3 spans 16 residues. The CDR3 loop is CSVYVAGEAGANVLTF. In DNA, the CDR3 is TGCAGCGTATATGTGGCAGGGGAGGCTGGGGCCAACGTCCTGACTTTC.

This clone was counted a few times. The chain uses TRBV11-2 and TRBJ2-7; D is unclear. CDR3 size: 14 residues. The germline V gene encodes CDR1 SGHAT and CDR2 FQNNGV. Trimming removed 1 base at V and 6 bases at J, with 13 bases between. In DNA, the CDR3 is TGTGCCAGCAGCTTAGTCCCGGCAGGTGCCGAGCAGTACTTC. Translated, it gives CASSLVPAGAEQYF.

V is TRBV10-3 and J is TRBJ1-1; 11 bases agree with TRBD1. The CDR3 covers 15 residues. Germline trimming cut 5 bases from V and 0 bases from J; bases unmatched to any gene: 2. Germline-derived CDR1 and CDR2 are ENHRY and SYGVKD. Here the CDR3 reads CAISRTGGLNTEAFF. In DNA form, the CDR3 reads TGTGCCATCAGTCGGACAGGGGGCTTGAACACTGAAGCTTTCTTT.

J is TRBJ2-3 and V is TRBV27; weak D call: TRBD2 (5 bases). Trimming pared 5 bases from V and 4 bases from J, leaving 13 bases between. Germline V lookup: CDR1 MNHEY, CDR2 SMNVEV (reference sequence). This CDR3 is 14 amino acids long. DNA for the CDR3: TGTGCCAGCAGTCCCCTGTCTAGCCCAGATACGCAGTATTTT. Its protein product is CASSPLSSPDTQYF.

This chain links TRBV6-5 with TRBJ2-1; D is perhaps TRBD2 (5 bases). Trimming left V 6 bases short and J 4 bases short, with 10 bases between. In germline, CDR1 is MNHEY, CDR2 SVGAGI. The CDR3 runs to 13 residues. The CDR3 here is CASSPTRYNEQFF. The DNA for the CDR3 is TGTGCCAGCAGCCCCACTAGGTACAATGAGCAGTTCTTC.

The sample holds a few counts of this clone. Other DNA sequences of this sample code for an identical CDR3. V and J are TRBV29-1 and TRBJ1-1; D call uncertain. The CDR3 is made up of 11 amino acids. V was cut by 2 bases and J by 5 bases, with 6 bases left in between. Per germline, CDR1 SQVTM and CDR2 ANQGSEA. CDR3 nucleotide sequence: TGCAGCGTTGAAAGTGGAACTGAAGCTTTCTTT. This encodes CSVESGTEAFF.

V gene TRBV4-3 combines with J gene TRBJ2-1; maybe TRBD2 (5 bases). The ends were cut back, 0 bases at V and 0 bases at J, with 15 bases in the middle. The CDR3 consists of 18 residues. Germline V gene lookup returns CDR1 LGHNA and CDR2 YSLEER. The CDR3: CASSQDSPAVTSYNEQFF. CDR3 DNA sequence: TGCGCCAGCAGCCAAGATAGCCCAGCGGTGACCTCCTACAATGAGCAGTTCTTC.

This clone occurred a few times. V and J are TRBV4-1 and TRBJ2-7, with 8 positions matching TRBD2. CDR1 is MGHRA, CDR2 YSYEKL, per germline. Losses at the gene ends were 5 bases for V and 5 bases for J; bases not matched to a gene: 17. The CDR3 extends over 17 amino acids. CDR3 sequence reads: CASSSLLGGLAFHEQYF. CDR3 DNA: TGCGCCAGCAGCTCACTCCTCGGCGGACTAGCTTTCCACGAGCAGTACTTC.

CDR3 coding DNA: TGTGCCAGCAGCAAAGAAGAATGGGCAGCAGTAGCCAAAAACATTCAGTACTTC. Its protein product is CASSKEEWAAVAKNIQYF. The rearrangement links TRBV21-1 to TRBJ2-4; no check of the table's D call, TRBD1, against the DNA was made. TRBV21-1 is deemed a pseudogene. This CDR3 has 18 residues.

This clone appeared a few times. Other DNA sequences in this sample translate to the same CDR3. V usage is TRBV9 and J usage is TRBJ2-7; D remains ambiguous. From germline, CDR1 is SGDLS and CDR2 YYNGEE. The CDR3 is 11 amino acids. V was shortened by 3 bases and J by 3 bases, with 4 bases between the two germline ends. The CDR3 nucleotides are TGTGCCAGCAGCGCGGGCTACGAGCAGTACTTC. Its protein product is CASSAGYEQYF.

This clone has a handful of counts. The chain recombines TRBV30 with TRBJ1-1; no clear D gene. The CDR3 extends over 12 amino acids. Between the trimmed V and J ends, which lost 2 bases and 4 bases, there was a span of 8 bases. The germline V gene has CDR1 GTSNPN and CDR2 SVGIG (reference sequence). This CDR3 is CAWSWGSTEAFF. The CDR3 nucleotides read TGTGCCTGGAGTTGGGGATCCACTGAAGCTTTCTTT.

This rearrangement joins TRBV4-1 to TRBJ1-3, with 8 bases matching TRBD1. Germline loops: CDR1 MGHRA, CDR2 YSYEKL. V lost 4 bases, J lost 2 bases, and 4 bases stayed unmatched. The CDR3 totals 15 residues. This CDR3 reads CASSPTGAAGNTIYF. The CDR3 nucleotides are TGCGCCAGCAGCCCGACAGGGGCGGCTGGAAACACCATATATTTT.